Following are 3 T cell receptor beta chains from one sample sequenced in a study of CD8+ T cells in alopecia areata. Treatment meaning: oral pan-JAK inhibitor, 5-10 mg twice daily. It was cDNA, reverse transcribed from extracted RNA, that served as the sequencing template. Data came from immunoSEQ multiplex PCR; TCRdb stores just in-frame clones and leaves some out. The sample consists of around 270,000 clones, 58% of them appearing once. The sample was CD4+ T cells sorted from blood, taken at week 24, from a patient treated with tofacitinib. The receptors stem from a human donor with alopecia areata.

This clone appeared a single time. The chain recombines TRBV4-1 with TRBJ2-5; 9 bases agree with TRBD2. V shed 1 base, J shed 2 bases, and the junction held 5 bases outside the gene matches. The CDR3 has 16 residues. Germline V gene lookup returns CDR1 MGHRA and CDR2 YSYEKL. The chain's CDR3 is CASSQGASGGQETQYF. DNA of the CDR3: TGCGCCAGCAGCCAAGGCGCAAGCGGGGGGCAAGAGACCCAGTACTTC.

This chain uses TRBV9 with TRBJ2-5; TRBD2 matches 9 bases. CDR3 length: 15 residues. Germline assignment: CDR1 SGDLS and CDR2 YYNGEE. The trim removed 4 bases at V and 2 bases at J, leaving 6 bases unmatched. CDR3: CASSLSGGKQETQYF. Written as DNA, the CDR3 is TGTGCCAGCAGCCTTAGCGGGGGAAAGCAAGAGACCCAGTACTTC.

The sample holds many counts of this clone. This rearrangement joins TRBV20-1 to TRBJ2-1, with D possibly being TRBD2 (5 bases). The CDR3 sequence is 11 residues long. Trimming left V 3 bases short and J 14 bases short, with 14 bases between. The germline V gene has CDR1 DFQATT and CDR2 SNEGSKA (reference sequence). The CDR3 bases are TGCAGTGCTAGTGGCAGCCGGGGAGAGTTCTTC. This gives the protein CSASGSRGEFF.